This T cell receptor (beta chain) was obtained from a study of identical twins. In regard to this clonotype: What it recognizes is unknown.

With no exceptions, donors were healthy Caucasians. Trimming at V came to 0 bases and at J to 3 bases, leaving 6 bases not matched to a gene. The CDR3 runs to 18 residues. From germline, CDR1 is MGHRA and CDR2 YSYEKL. TCRdb re-called the 5' RACE reads with MiXCR, one entry per CDR3 protein. The sample yields roughly 240,000 distinct CDR3 sequences, around 6.6% seen once. General observations from the study: An excess of low generation probability was shown by twin-shared out-of-frame alpha sequences.

The sample also formed part of further work on yellow fever vaccine responses in identical twins.

The sample comprised memory (CD45RO+) T cells sorted from blood. The chain employs TRBV4-1 and TRBJ2-6; 9 bases are a match to TRBD2. This receptor was identified in a woman under 30 in good health. The CDR3 loop is CASSQDRGGVGGANVLTF. The CDR3 DNA is TGCGCCAGCAGCCAAGATCGCGGGGGGGTAGGTGGGGCCAACGTCCTGACTTTC.